The 21 T cell receptor beta chains reported below all come from one sample, sequenced in a study of tumor-infiltrating lymphocytes in primary liver carcinoma. The investigators made TCR beta cDNA from approximately 0.5 ug total RNA, using a constant-region primer. Libraries for TCR beta were built through three nested multiplex PCR rounds, which together made up a slightly modified ARM-PCR procedure. The study ran its first two PCR rounds for approximately 10 cycles each, using TRBV1-TRBV30 forward primers and a C-beta reverse primer. A single record per CDR3 protein comes from TCRdb applying MiXCR to the multiplex PCR reads. This sample has over 40,000 distinct CDR3 sequences, with over 75% found just once. It was from roughly 20-30 mg of unsorted bulk tissue that RNA and DNA were co-extracted. Sequencing was performed on liver tumor tissue from sampling region 5. The subset here: tumor region T5, tumor centre. The receptors come from a man aged 35-49 years with primary liver carcinoma and hepatitis B virus infection.

Remarks on this clonotype: The CDR3 ends on some other residue instead of the conserved phenylalanine or tryptophan, so this is likely a read error. Because the CDR3's place on the DNA is in doubt, the DNA is left out and the CDR3 is given as listed by TCRdb. The chain couples TRBV10-3 to TRBJ1-2. Germline V lookup: CDR1 ENHRY, CDR2 SYGVKD. 13 amino acids form the CDR3, both terminal residues included. The CDR3: CAISETSHYGYAL.

To note about this clonotype: The junction departs from germline at one end; a sequencing error may be responsible. This chain uses TRBV30 with TRBJ1-1, with D possibly TRBD1 on 5 matching bases. The CDR3 spans 13 residues. The germline V gene encodes CDR1 GTSNPN and CDR2 SVGIG (reference sequence). CDR3 sequence reads: CAWSGRGWTEAFF. As DNA, the CDR3 is TGTGCCTGGAGTGGAAGGGGATGGACTGAAGCATTCTTT.

This clonotype was recorded many times. The chain is built from TRBV2 and TRBJ2-5; 9 positions match TRBD2. Germline CDR1 reads SNHLY; CDR2 reads FYNNEI. The CDR3 covers 15 residues. The V gene end was trimmed by 5 bases and the J gene end by 2 bases; junction bases not matched to a gene: 6. The CDR3 DNA is TGTGCCAGCAGTCGACTAGCGGCTGGGCAAGAGACCCAGTACTTC. Encoded protein: CASSRLAAGQETQYF.

The CDR3 bases are TGTGCCAGCAGTTTAGGAGCAGGACTTGACGAGCAGTACTTC. Its protein product is CASSLGAGLDEQYF. The chain links TRBV28 to TRBJ2-7; a weak D match, TRBD2 (5 bases). V gave up 2 bases and J gave up 5 bases, with 13 bases separating them. Germline CDR1 is MDHEN and CDR2 is SYDVKM. The CDR3 has 14 residues.

To note about this clonotype: The CDR3 carries no conserved terminal phenylalanine or tryptophan, so it likely arises from a read error. The CDR3 loop is CASSSASGRANEQFS. The CDR3 DNA reads TGTGCCAGCAGCTCGGCTAGCGGGAGGGCCAATGAGCAGTTCTCC. This chain joins TRBV5-4 and TRBJ2-1, with 12 bases aligning to TRBD2. The V gene end was trimmed by 3 bases and the J gene end by 6 bases; junction bases not matched to a gene: 4. This CDR3 is 15 amino acids long. Germline V CDR1 and CDR2: SGHNT, YYREEE (reference sequence).

Points on this clonotype: Compared with germline, one end of the junction differs, possibly owing to a read error. The chain uses TRBV12-3 or TRBV12-4 and TRBJ1-2; D is ambiguous. There are 12 residues in the CDR3. CDR3 nucleotide sequence: TGTGGCAGCAGCTCTGGAGGTATGGGCTACGCCTTC. As protein: CGSSSGGMGYAF.

Notes on this clonotype: A read error may account for a junction end that differs from germline. The chain uses TRBV28 and TRBJ1-5; D not certain. This CDR3 spans 14 amino acids. Germline V gives CDR1 MDHEN, CDR2 SYDVKM. CDR3 in amino acids: CASKMGRDHQPQYF. The CDR3 bases are TGTGCCAGCAAGATGGGGAGGGATCACCAGCCCCAGTACTTT.

In this sample, this clonotype is medium-sized (0.01 to 0.1%). CDR3 in DNA: TGTGCCAGCAGTTCCCCCGGACAGTCCTATAATTCACCCCTCCACTTT. Its protein product is CASSSPGQSYNSPLHF. This chain joins TRBV6-6 and TRBJ1-6; perhaps TRBD1 as D (6 bases). CDR1 is MNHNY and CDR2 is SVGAGI in the germline V gene (reference sequence). The CDR3 extends over 16 amino acids. The V end was cut by 4 bases, the J end by 1 base, with 11 bases between.

Turning to this clonotype: A read error is likely, as this CDR3 ends without the conserved phenylalanine or tryptophan. This chain joins TRBV6-1 and TRBJ2-2; perhaps TRBD2 as D (5 bases). The germline V gene has CDR1 MNHNS and CDR2 SASEGT. This CDR3 has 16 residues. V lost 1 base, J lost 6 bases, and 15 bases lay in between. The CDR3 is CASSEVPTSLPGELFS. The CDR3 bases are TGTGCCAGCAGTGAAGTCCCCACTAGTTTGCCCGGGGAGCTGTTTTCT.

The chain combines TRBV5-1 with TRBJ1-1; D gene ambiguous. The length of the CDR3 is 13 residues. Germline CDR1 reads SGHRS; CDR2 reads YFSETQ. With 3 bases removed from V and 2 bases from J, the gap between germline ends came to 8 bases. CDR3 nucleotide sequence: TGCGCCAGCAGCTCAATGGGAAACACTGAAGCTTTCTTT. Translating it yields CASSSMGNTEAFF.

The genes are TRBV12-3 or TRBV12-4 and TRBJ2-7; D unclear. V was shortened by 1 base and J by 7 bases, with 14 bases between the two germline ends. The CDR3 length is 14 residues. This CDR3 reads CASSLVGRPSEQYF. CDR3 in DNA: TGTGCCAGCAGTTTAGTAGGCAGACCATCAGAGCAGTACTTC.

Concerning this clonotype itself: No conserved phenylalanine or tryptophan ends this CDR3, so it is likely a read error. The chain employs TRBV12-3 or TRBV12-4 and TRBJ2-7, with 7 bases that match TRBD2. The CDR3 length is 14 residues. CDR3 nucleotides: TGTGTCAGCAGTCCTCTAGCGGTGGGCTACGAGCAGTACCTC. Residues: CVSSPLAVGYEQYL.

To note about this clonotype: This may be a read error, as it is one base from a much larger clone. V usage is TRBV18 and J usage is TRBJ1-4, with D unresolved. Germline values: CDR1 KGHSH, CDR2 LQKENI. V was pared by 8 bases and J by 6 bases, with 13 bases between. CDR3 size: 13 residues. The CDR3 nucleotides are TGTGCCAGCCCACGTAACTGGGATGAAAAACTGTTTTTT. This codes for CASPRNWDEKLFF.

This chain joins TRBV6-1 and TRBJ2-3; no clear D gene. This CDR3 comprises 13 residues. The V gene's germline CDR1 is MNHNS and CDR2 SASEGT. This CDR3 is CDITSGYTDTQYF. The CDR3 bases are TGTGACATCACATCTGGCTACACAGATACGCAGTATTTT.

Concerning this clonotype: An end of the junction differs from the germline gene, which may be a read error. CDR3 in DNA: TGTGCCAGCAGCTTAATACAGGGAAATACCGGGGAGCCGTCTTTT. Its protein is CASSLIQGNTGEPSF. The rearrangement uses TRBV11-1 and TRBJ2-2, with D possibly being TRBD1 (6 bases). The germline V gene encodes CDR1 SGHAT and CDR2 FQDESV (reference sequence). This CDR3 is 15 amino acids long.

With respect to this clonotype: The junction departs from the called germline gene at one end, perhaps through a read error. This chain connects TRBV7-9 to TRBJ2-7; possibly TRBD2 for D (5 bases). The CDR3 has 14 amino acids. From germline, CDR1 is SEHNR and CDR2 FQNEAQ (reference sequence). Here the CDR3 reads CVSSLGSTNYEQYF. The CDR3 nucleotides read TGTGTCAGCAGCTTAGGGTCGACTAACTACGAGCAGTACTTC.

Details on this clonotype: It is likely a read error, because the conserved phenylalanine at the end of the CDR3 is missing. The chain is built from TRBV6-5 and TRBJ1-1; D uncertain. Germline lookup yields CDR1 MNHEY and CDR2 SVGAGI. The CDR3 runs 13 residues. The CDR3 reads CACSSSINTEAFI. CDR3 DNA sequence: TGTGCCTGCAGTTCCTCAATAAACACTGAAGCTTTCATT.

The rearrangement joins TRBV10-2 to TRBJ2-7; tentatively, D is TRBD1 (5 bases). V was clipped by 10 bases and J by 2 bases, with 18 bases between them. Germline CDR1 and CDR2: WSHSY and SAAADI. CDR3 length: 14 amino acids. The CDR3, as DNA: TGCGCCACATACATGACAGTGGGTACCTACGAGCAGTACTTC. Its translation is CATYMTVGTYEQYF.

This clonotype showed up many times. The chain couples TRBV10-2 to TRBJ1-6; the D is unclear. The CDR3 length is 14 residues. Trimming took off 0 bases at V and 6 bases at J, with 6 bases between the two ends. Germline V gene sequence: CDR1 WSHSY, CDR2 SAAADI. CDR3 in DNA: TGCGCCAGCAGTGAGTCCACGGTTAATTCACCCCTCCACTTT. Its translation: CASSESTVNSPLHF.

Concerning this clonotype: Germline and junction disagree at one end, which may indicate a read error. The chain employs TRBV5-1 and TRBJ2-7; a weak D match, TRBD2 (6 bases). The CDR3 is made up of 15 amino acids. Germline V gene sequence: CDR1 SGHRS, CDR2 YFSETQ. The CDR3 DNA reads TGCACCAGCAGCTTGGATGGGACTTTCCGATACGAGCAGTACTTC. Its protein is CTSSLDGTFRYEQYF.

In its sample, this clonotype was seen many times. The V gene is TRBV7-9, the J gene TRBJ2-7, with D maybe TRBD2 (6 bases). The CDR3 has 15 amino acids. Trimming cost V 1 base and J 6 bases, with 16 bases left between them. Germline loops: CDR1 SEHNR, CDR2 FQNEAQ (reference sequence). The CDR3 protein is CASSLDGGGGVEQYF. The CDR3 coding sequence is TGTGCCAGCAGCTTAGACGGCGGTGGCGGGGTCGAGCAGTACTTC.